This record concerns one TCR beta chain sequence. Its antigen is as yet unknown. This sample is drawn from a study of graft-versus-host responses after intestinal transplantation. Study-wide findings and caveats: Ileal or blood samples showed some GvH clones first, and such clones were also found in recipient marrow. Subjects displaying graft-donor T cell macrochimerism possessed elevated graft-versus-host to host-versus-graft clonal ratios inside allografts.

This CDR3 contains 12 residues. Trimming left V 5 bases short and J 5 bases short, with 8 bases between. In germline, CDR1 is MNHNS, CDR2 SASEGT. The protocol was immunoSEQ multiplex PCR, while the TCRdb copy is restricted to in-frame clones and leaves out a portion. The top ten clones hold about 7.3% of a sample with about 85,000 clones, 85% to 95% of them seen once. The sequencing here drew on unstimulated CD8+ T cells sorted from spleen or lymph node cells, taken before transplant. This TCR derives from a human donor who was the organ donor for an intestinal transplant. V usage is TRBV6-1 and J usage is TRBJ2-3; unclear D gene. CDR3 bases: TGTGCCAGCAGTTATTATGGAGATACGCAGTATTTT. It encodes CASSYYGDTQYF.